The 20 T cell receptor beta chains reported below all come from one sample, sequenced in a study of cytomegalovirus exposure and HLA in healthy donors. The PCR employed 60 Vbeta primers together with 13 Jbeta primers. Some clones are missing from TCRdb's copy, which holds only in-frame ones; the method was immunoSEQ multiplex PCR. Of roughly 200,000 clones detected, over 70% appear once; the ten largest clones hold over 2.5%. The sequenced sample was PBMCs. These receptors were collected from a male donor in good health and CMV-seronegative.

This clone was seen once. The chain couples TRBV30 to TRBJ1-1; no clear D. This CDR3 is built from 13 residues. Germline CDR1 GTSNPN, CDR2 SVGIG (reference sequence). Trimming left V 2 bases short and J 4 bases short, with 11 bases between. As DNA, the CDR3 is TGTGCCTGGAGTACGGGTCGTGGCACTGAAGCTTTCTTT. As protein: CAWSTGRGTEAFF.

The chain combines TRBV6-5 with TRBJ1-1, with TRBD1 matching over 9 bases. V was clipped by 2 bases and J by 6 bases; unmatched bases: 4. Germline V gene lookup returns CDR1 MNHEY and CDR2 SVGAGI. The CDR3 has 14 amino acids. CDR3 nucleotides: TGTGCCAGCAGTTACGGTACAGGGGGCCCTGAAGCTTTCTTT. It is translated as CASSYGTGGPEAFF.

The chain uses TRBV4-3 and TRBJ1-6, with D hard to call. Germline lookup yields CDR1 LGHNA and CDR2 YSLEER. This CDR3 spans 13 amino acids. V was trimmed by 3 bases and J by 7 bases, leaving 7 bases between them. The CDR3 bases are TGCGCCAGCAGCCAGGGAGGCAATTCACCCCTCCACTTT. Protein product: CASSQGGNSPLHF.

The CDR3 DNA reads as TGCGCCAGCAGCCTTCCGACTGGAGAAATGAACACTGAAGCTTTCTTT. This codes for CASSLPTGEMNTEAFF. J is TRBJ1-1 and V is TRBV4-1; no clear D gene. V was cut by 4 bases and J by 0 bases, with 15 bases left in between. This CDR3 has 16 amino acids. Germline V lookup: CDR1 MGHRA, CDR2 YSYEKL.

The CDR3: CASWVGGDTQYF. CDR3 bases: TGTGCCAGCTGGGTCGGAGGGGATACGCAGTATTTT. The genes are TRBV27 and TRBJ2-3, with D possibly matching TRBD2 (6 bases). The V end was cut by 8 bases, the J end by 6 bases, with 12 bases between. The germline V gene has CDR1 MNHEY and CDR2 SMNVEV (reference sequence). CDR3 size: 12 residues.

The rearrangement links TRBV9 to TRBJ2-1; D ambiguous. Trimming shortened V by 0 bases and J by 2 bases, and 9 bases separated the two germline ends. Germline V gene lookup returns CDR1 SGDLS and CDR2 YYNGEE. The CDR3 has 15 residues. The CDR3 loop reads CASSVEPGPYNEQFF. The CDR3 coding sequence is TGTGCCAGCAGCGTAGAACCAGGCCCCTACAATGAGCAGTTCTTC.

This chain joins TRBV7-2 and TRBJ1-2, with a tentative D call TRBD1 (5 bases). CDR1 is SGHTA and CDR2 is FQGNSA in the germline V gene. This CDR3 region has 15 residues. V lost 7 bases and J lost 8, with 23 bases in between. Here the CDR3 reads CASTATSSHQGGYTF. In nucleotides, the CDR3 is TGTGCCAGCACCGCCACTTCTTCTCATCAGGGAGGCTACACCTTC.

The V call is TRBV6-1, the J call TRBJ2-2; TRBD1 agrees at 9 bases. Germline CDR1 MNHNS, CDR2 SASEGT. This CDR3 has 15 amino acids. J gave up 7 bases and V 6 bases, and 9 bases lay outside the gene matches. The DNA for the CDR3 is TGTGCCAGCAGGACCGGGACAGGGTTTAACGGGGAGCTGTTTTTT. It encodes CASRTGTGFNGELFF.

This chain links TRBV30 with TRBJ2-1, with a weak D call TRBD2 (5 bases). V was trimmed by 5 bases and J by 0 bases, leaving 11 bases between them. The CDR3 is 14 residues long. The V gene's germline CDR1 is GTSNPN and CDR2 SVGIG (reference sequence). The CDR3 protein is CAWQLAVSYNEQFF. CDR3 coding DNA: TGTGCCTGGCAGCTAGCAGTCTCCTACAATGAGCAGTTCTTC.

The chain recombines TRBV7-8 with TRBJ1-5; D remains unclear. The V end was cut by 1 base, the J end by 4 bases, with 8 bases between. The CDR3 totals 14 residues. The germline CDR1 and CDR2 sequences are SGHVS and FQNEAQ. CDR3 sequence (DNA): TGTGCCAGCAGCTTAGTTCAGATTAATCAGCCCCAGCATTTT. Encoded protein: CASSLVQINQPQHF.

Here the CDR3 reads CASSLYGRPKEQYF. CDR3 nucleotides: TGTGCCAGCAGTTTATACGGGAGGCCGAAGGAGCAGTACTTC. V and J are TRBV28 and TRBJ2-7, with 7 bases matching TRBD2. Per the germline V gene, CDR1 is MDHEN and CDR2 is SYDVKM. The ends lost 1 base at V and 7 bases at J; junction bases unmatched: 7. This CDR3 is 14 amino acids long.

For the CDR3, the DNA is TGTGCCACCTGGGACAGGGGATCGACTAATGAAAAACTGTTTTTT. This gives the protein CATWDRGSTNEKLFF. The chain employs TRBV19 and TRBJ1-4, with 10 bases that match TRBD1. The trim removed 10 bases at V and 2 bases at J, leaving 7 bases unmatched. The CDR3 extends over 15 amino acids. Germline V lookup: CDR1 LNHDA, CDR2 SQIVND (reference sequence).

J is TRBJ1-5 and V is TRBV27; 8 positions match TRBD1. The V and J ends lost 6 bases and 0 bases, in that order; junction bases with no gene match: 4. The CDR3 is 15 amino acids. CDR1 is MNHEY and CDR2 is SMNVEV in the germline V gene (reference sequence). This CDR3 reads CASRMTGVSNQPQHF. The CDR3 DNA sequence: TGTGCCAGCAGGATGACAGGGGTTAGCAATCAGCCCCAGCATTTT.

In its sample, this clone was seen once. V usage is TRBV27 and J usage is TRBJ1-5; D not resolved. V lost 3 bases and J 6 bases, leaving 6 bases between the germline ends. Germline V CDR1 and CDR2: MNHEY, SMNVEV (reference sequence). The CDR3 is 12 amino acids. This CDR3 is CASSFPGQPQHF. CDR3 nucleotides: TGTGCCAGCAGTTTTCCAGGTCAGCCCCAGCATTTT.

V usage is TRBV28 and J usage is TRBJ1-2; 7 nucleotides line up with TRBD1. CDR1 and CDR2 from the germline V gene are MDHEN and SYDVKM. Losses at the gene ends were 3 bases for V and 8 bases for J; bases not matched to a gene: 3. The CDR3 sequence is 12 residues long. CDR3: CASSFQGEGYTF. CDR3 bases: TGTGCCAGCAGTTTCCAGGGGGAGGGCTACACCTTC.

V is TRBV28 and J is TRBJ2-5; TRBD1 might be the D (5 bases). The V end was cut by 6 bases, the J end by 3 bases, with 17 bases between. Germline V lookup: CDR1 MDHEN, CDR2 SYDVKM. CDR3 length equals 15 residues. As DNA, the CDR3 is TGTGCCAGCAGCCCTAATGGGGCAGGGAAAGAGACCCAGTACTTC. This sequence encodes CASSPNGAGKETQYF.

This clone turned up a few times. The rearrangement joins TRBV29-1 to TRBJ2-7, with a weak D call TRBD1 (6 bases). From germline, CDR1 is SQVTM and CDR2 ANQGSEA. Deletions cut 1 base from V and 7 bases from J, with 20 bases between. This CDR3 has 15 amino acids. The CDR3 DNA follows: TGCAGCGTTGAAGGTGAGCAAGGGACACCACGAGAGCAGTACTTC. Encoded protein: CSVEGEQGTPREQYF.

This clone was seen once. V usage is TRBV9 and J usage is TRBJ2-7; 7 bases line up with TRBD1. After removal of 8 bases from V and 1 base from J, the junction contained 6 bases not matched to a gene. The CDR3 is made up of 13 amino acids. Looked up from germline, CDR1 is SGDLS and CDR2 is YYNGEE. For the CDR3, the DNA is TGTGCCAGTAACCGGGACAGTTCCTACGAGCAGTACTTC. It translates to CASNRDSSYEQYF.

The CDR3 nucleotides are TGTGCCAGCAGCGCCGACAGGGATTACTCCTACGAGCAGTACTTC. Translation gives CASSADRDYSYEQYF. The V and J genes are TRBV7-9 and TRBJ2-7; 7 bases fit TRBD1. The CDR3 sequence is 15 residues long. Germline V gene data show CDR1 as SEHNR and CDR2 as FQNEAQ (reference sequence). V dropped 5 bases and J dropped 0; count of bases not matched to a gene: 7. Full variable domain (outside the CDR3, taken from reference TRBV7-9 and TRBJ2-7): DTGVSQNPRHKITKRGQNVTFRCDPISEHNRLYWYRQTLGQGPEFLTYFQNEAQLEKSRLLSDRFSAERPKGSFSTLEIQRTEQGDSAMYLCASSADRDYSYEQYFGPGTRLTVT.

This clone appeared a few times. V gene TRBV25-1 combines with J gene TRBJ1-2; a weak D match, TRBD1 (5 bases). CDR1 MGHDK and CDR2 SYGVNS come from the germline V gene. The CDR3 covers 13 residues. V gave up 3 bases and J gave up 7 bases, with 12 bases separating them. CDR3 DNA: TGTGCCAGCAGTGACCAGGGCTACGGTGGCTACACCTTC. Translation gives CASSDQGYGGYTF.